This T cell receptor (beta chain) was captured in a study of brain T cells in children with intractable seizures listed by TCRdb under 2021. Study-level background: A NanoString immunology panel was first used to screen resected brain tissue from 50 to 65 pediatric epilepsy surgery cases for immune gene transcripts. Of the roughly 12 selected surgery cases, pre-surgery blood was also sequenced for eight, so four had brain tissue only. Study-wide findings and limitations: Because sequencing depth differed between pre- and post-surgery blood, the absence of clones from the pre-surgery sample may reflect undersampling. Viral specificity was inferred solely from CDR3 sequence similarity, and the HCMV serostatus of the patients was not known.

The immunoSEQ assay was applied to genomic DNA to generate the TCR beta chain sequences. The authors' pipeline ran thus. CDR3 sequences not starting with the conserved framework cysteine at position 104 were manually removed. To get clonality, the normalized Shannon's Diversity Index was subtracted from one, giving values from 0 (maximal diversity) to 1 (oligoclonal). To check whether a given CDR3 had different frequencies in two samples, for example brain versus blood, chi-squared comparison-of-proportions tests were used. Public clonotypes were found by searching immuneACCESS, and the VDJdb browser was used to assess similarity to known antiviral clonotypes. TCRdb limited this immuneACCESS table to in-frame rearrangements with V and J called. A share of clones is missing; checked studies link under half to unresolved V genes, and the rest is unexplained. V, J and clone size are those of that table, while D and trimming were read from the DNA. Present in this sample are about 340,000 clones, 93% of which were seen just once. 5% to 7% of the sample rests with the top ten.

The CDR3 holds 15 amino acids from the cysteine to the phenylalanine. Of all the DNA, just the CDR3 is kept, 45 bases in frame from base 1. V loses 4 bases, J loses 5 bases, and the germline ends lie 17 bases apart. Per the germline V gene (reference sequence), SGHKS is the CDR1 and YYEKEE is the CDR2. A word on this clone: The antigen it binds to is not known. No much larger clonotype is one base removed from it; base qualities were not supplied.

This specimen's time point label, interpreted: blood from clinic visit 5 months post-surgery; TSC patient then seizure free. Surgery cases with the highest brain T cell transcript signatures were selected for TCR beta chain sequencing of brain tissue and, where available, blood. Prior to surgery, the patients had been treated with at least one anti-epileptic drug. The TCR-sequenced patients were children whose drug-resistant epilepsy was caused by tuberous sclerosis complex, focal cortical dysplasia, Rasmussen encephalitis or hemimegalencephaly. The Monarch genomic DNA purification kit was used to extract bulk genomic DNA from unsorted brain tissue and from whole blood.

The source material was peripheral blood, sampled less than 6 months after surgery. The chain joins TRBV5-5 to TRBJ2-3; tentative D gene TRBD1, with 5 bases matching. The source is a boy in the first two years of life with tuberous sclerosis and intractable seizures. At the DNA level, the sequence is TGTGCCAGCAGCGTGGACAATCGATCAAGAGATACGCAGTATTTT. Its translation reads: CASSVDNRSRDTQYF.